This T cell receptor (beta chain) was recorded in a study of cytomegalovirus exposure and HLA in healthy donors. About the study: An early release of data contained some 80 million unique TCRs, which came from HLA-typed donors. Regarding the study as a whole: Later genetic work tied a missense DCLRE1C variant to beta-chain V and J trimming. The likely explanation for a cluster of highly shared sequence variants was sequencing artifact. The later analysis indicated that the majority of CMV-associated TCR beta chains appeared HLA-restricted.

J was trimmed by 1 base and V by 1 base; bases with no gene match: 2. The CDR3 runs to 15 residues. Germline lookup yields CDR1 SGHRS and CDR2 YFSETQ. With regard to this clone: As yet, its antigen is unknown.

The study ran its PCR with 60 Vbeta and 13 Jbeta primers. Clones were read by immunoSEQ multiplex PCR, and TCRdb kept only the in-frame ones, dropping some. This sample has around 80,000 clones, with over 75% found just once. The chain has TRBV5-1 and TRBJ2-7; 10 bases agree with TRBD2. Sequencing input: PBMCs. The TCR was taken from a female donor in good health and CMV-seronegative. For the CDR3, the DNA is TGCGCCAGCAGCTTGACTAGCGGGGTATCCTACGAGCAGTACTTC. Amino acid sequence: CASSLTSGVSYEQYF. Based on the CDR3 plus reference TRBV5-1 and TRBJ2-7, the full variable domain is KAGVTQTPRYLIKTRGQQVTLSCSPISGHRSVSWYQQTPGQGLQFLFEYFSETQRNKGNFPGRFSGRQFSNSRSEMNVSTLELGDSALYLCASSLTSGVSYEQYFGPGTRLTVT.